This entry features one T cell receptor beta chain sequence. Its specificity is not known. This specimen comes from a study of T cell responses to AZD1222 COVID-19 vaccine. CDR3 length: 17 amino acids. The germline CDR1 and CDR2 sequences are LGHNA and YSLEER. V lost 2 bases to trimming and J lost 3 bases, with 19 bases between them. Study-level results: Only a handful of AZD1222 recipients were seropositive at baseline.

Assay used: immunoSEQ multiplex PCR; TCRdb lists only in-frame clones, some missing. Altogether roughly 80,000 clones are present, roughly 87% being singletons, with the ten largest covering approximately 5.4%. This material consisted of peripheral blood, taken on day 0 of MenACWY control vaccination. This sequence originates from an adult in good health. The chain recombines TRBV4-3 with TRBJ1-2; weak D call: TRBD1 (5 bases). The CDR3 region has the DNA TGCGCCAGCAGCCAATTTGTCGGGGGAAAGACTGACTATGGCTACACCTTC. It translates to CASSQFVGGKTDYGYTF.